Listed here are 7 T cell receptor beta chains from one sample, sequenced in a study of response to subunit inactivated influenza vaccine. TCRdb called the RT-PCR reads again in MiXCR, with one record for every CDR3 protein. Among 700,000 to 900,000 distinct CDR3 sequences listed, about 20% were seen once. The sequences come from PBMCs from blood, collected 4 to 6 days after vaccination. All receptors derive from a man in his forties or fifties who received an inactivated influenza vaccine.

CDR3 protein: CSARPGTSGTETQYF. The CDR3 region has the DNA TGCAGTGCTAGACCTGGGACTAGCGGGACTGAGACCCAGTACTTC. V is TRBV20-1 and J is TRBJ2-5, with 13 bases identical to TRBD2. Unmatched junction bases numbered 5, after V lost 2 bases and J lost 5 bases. Germline V CDR1 and CDR2: DFQATT, SNEGSKA (reference sequence). This CDR3 region has 15 residues.

V gene TRBV6-5 combines with J gene TRBJ2-5; maybe TRBD1 (6 bases). This CDR3 is 13 amino acids long. Germline V lookup: CDR1 MNHEY, CDR2 SVGAGI. V gave up 6 bases and J gave up 7 bases, with 15 bases separating them. The CDR3 DNA reads TGTGCCAGCAGAAACTCACAGGGCGGGACCCAGTACTTC. The encoded protein is CASRNSQGGTQYF.

This clonotype was found a few times. V usage is TRBV20-1 and J usage is TRBJ2-1; TRBD2 aligns across 10 bases. The V segment lost 1 base and the J segment 4 bases; nucleotides outside the gene matches: 4. The CDR3 length is 15 residues. CDR1 DFQATT and CDR2 SNEGSKA come from the germline V gene (reference sequence). This chain's CDR3 is CSARALAGEYNEQFF. CDR3 sequence (DNA): TGCAGTGCTAGAGCTCTAGCGGGGGAGTACAATGAGCAGTTCTTC.

This clonotype was seen repeatedly, ten times or more. This sequence joins TRBV20-1 and TRBJ2-4, with TRBD2 matching 8 bases. V lost 2 bases to trimming and J lost 3 bases; unmatched junction nucleotides: 12. The CDR3 has 17 residues. Looked up from germline, CDR1 is DFQATT and CDR2 is SNEGSKA (reference sequence). The DNA for the CDR3 is TGCAGTGCTAGAATCGGGCCAGCGGGGGAATTCAAAAACATTCAGTACTTC. This gives the protein CSARIGPAGEFKNIQYF.

Only a few counts were recorded for this clonotype. The chain carries TRBV4-1 and TRBJ2-6, with 10 bases identical to TRBD2. This CDR3 region has 21 residues. V trimming: 0 bases; J trimming: 0 bases; junction bases outside the gene matches: 11. Germline CDR1 is MGHRA and CDR2 is YSYEKL. Written as DNA, the CDR3 is TGCGCCAGCAGCCAAGAGTTAGCGGGGGGACTATCTCGCTCTGGGGCCAACGTCCTGACTTTC. It specifies CASSQELAGGLSRSGANVLTF.

In nucleotides, the CDR3 is TGTGCCAGCAGCGAACAACCGACAGACACAGATACGCAGTATTTT. As protein: CASSEQPTDTDTQYF. The V and J genes are TRBV7-2 and TRBJ2-3, with a weak D call TRBD1 (5 bases). CDR1 and CDR2 (germline): SGHTA, FQGNSA. Trimming left V 5 bases short and J 2 bases short, with 14 bases between. The CDR3 sequence is 15 residues long.

The table lists this clonotype with a few counts. The J gene is TRBJ2-7, the V gene TRBV20-1; D unresolved. Trimming took 6 bases from V and 1 from J, leaving 13 bases between them. This CDR3 is 13 amino acids long. Germline V gene data show CDR1 as DFQATT and CDR2 as SNEGSKA (reference sequence). CDR3 DNA sequence: TGCAGTGCCCCGACCCGCGCTTCCTACGAGCAGTACTTC. Translated: CSAPTRASYEQYF.